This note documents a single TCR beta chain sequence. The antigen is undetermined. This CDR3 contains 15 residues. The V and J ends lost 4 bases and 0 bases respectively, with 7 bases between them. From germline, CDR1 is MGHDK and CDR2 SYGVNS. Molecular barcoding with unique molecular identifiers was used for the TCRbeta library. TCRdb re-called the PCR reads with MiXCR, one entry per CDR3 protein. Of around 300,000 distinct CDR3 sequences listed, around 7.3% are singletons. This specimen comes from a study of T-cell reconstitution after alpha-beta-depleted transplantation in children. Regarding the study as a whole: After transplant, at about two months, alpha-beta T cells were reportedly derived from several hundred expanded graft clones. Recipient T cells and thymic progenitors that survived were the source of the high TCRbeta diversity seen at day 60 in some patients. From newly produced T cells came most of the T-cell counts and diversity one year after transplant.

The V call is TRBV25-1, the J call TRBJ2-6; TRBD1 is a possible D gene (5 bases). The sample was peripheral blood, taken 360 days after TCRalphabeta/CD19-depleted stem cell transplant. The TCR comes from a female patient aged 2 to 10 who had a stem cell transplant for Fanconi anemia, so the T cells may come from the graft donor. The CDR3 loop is CASSGQYSGANVLTF. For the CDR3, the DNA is TGTGCCAGCAGTGGACAGTACTCTGGGGCCAACGTCCTGACTTTC.